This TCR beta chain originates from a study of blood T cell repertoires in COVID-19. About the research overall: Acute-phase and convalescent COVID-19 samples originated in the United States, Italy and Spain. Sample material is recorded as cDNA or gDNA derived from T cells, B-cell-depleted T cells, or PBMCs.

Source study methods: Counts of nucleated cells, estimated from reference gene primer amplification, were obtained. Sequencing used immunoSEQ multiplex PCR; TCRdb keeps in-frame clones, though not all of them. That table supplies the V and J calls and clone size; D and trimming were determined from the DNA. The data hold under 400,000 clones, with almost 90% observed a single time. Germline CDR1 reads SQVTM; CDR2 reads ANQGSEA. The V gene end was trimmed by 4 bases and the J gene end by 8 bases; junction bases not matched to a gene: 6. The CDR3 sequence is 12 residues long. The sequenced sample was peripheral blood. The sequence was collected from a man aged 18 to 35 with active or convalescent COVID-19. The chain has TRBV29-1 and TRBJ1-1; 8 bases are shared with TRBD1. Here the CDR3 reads CSVVGQVIEAFF. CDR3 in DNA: TGCAGCGTTGTGGGACAGGTTATAGAAGCTTTCTTT.